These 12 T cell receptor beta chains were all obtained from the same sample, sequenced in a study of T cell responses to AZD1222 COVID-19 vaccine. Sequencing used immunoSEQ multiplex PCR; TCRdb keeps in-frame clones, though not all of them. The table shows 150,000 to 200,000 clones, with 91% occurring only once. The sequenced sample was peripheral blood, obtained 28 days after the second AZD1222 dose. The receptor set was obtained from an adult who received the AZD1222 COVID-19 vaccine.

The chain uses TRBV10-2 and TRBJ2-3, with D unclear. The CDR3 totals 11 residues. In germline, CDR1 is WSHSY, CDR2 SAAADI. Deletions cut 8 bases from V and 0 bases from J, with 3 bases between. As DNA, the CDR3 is TGCGCCAGCGGTAGCACAGATACGCAGTATTTT. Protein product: CASGSTDTQYF.

CDR3 amino acids: CASSPWGRLSAQYF. DNA of the CDR3: TGTGCCAGCAGCCCCTGGGGTCGGCTGTCGGCCCAGTACTTC. The chain couples TRBV5-6 to TRBJ2-5; D gene uncertain. Trimming took 4 bases from V and 9 from J, leaving 19 bases between them. Looked up from germline, CDR1 is SGHDT and CDR2 is YYEEEE. There are 14 residues in the CDR3.

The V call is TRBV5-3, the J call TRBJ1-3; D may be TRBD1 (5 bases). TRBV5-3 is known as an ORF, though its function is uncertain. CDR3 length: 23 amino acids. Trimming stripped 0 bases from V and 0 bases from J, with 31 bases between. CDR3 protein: CARSLATVWGPEGLESSGNTIYF. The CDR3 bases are TGTGCCAGAAGCTTGGCCACCGTGTGGGGACCCGAGGGGCTCGAAAGCTCTGGAAACACCATATATTTT.

The CDR3 here is CASNSRAPDNEQFF. Here the CDR3 DNA reads TGTGCCAGCAACTCCCGGGCGCCCGACAATGAGCAGTTCTTC. The chain links TRBV14 to TRBJ2-1; D remains unclear. CDR1 SGHDN and CDR2 FVKESK come from the germline V gene. The V end was cut by 7 bases, the J end by 5 bases, with 15 bases between. This CDR3 spans 14 amino acids.

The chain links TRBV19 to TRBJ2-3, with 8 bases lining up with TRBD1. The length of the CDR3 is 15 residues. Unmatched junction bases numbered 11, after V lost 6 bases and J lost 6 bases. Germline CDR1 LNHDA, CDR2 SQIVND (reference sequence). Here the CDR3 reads CASSSGTGPFDTQYF. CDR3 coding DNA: TGTGCCAGTAGCTCCGGGACAGGCCCCTTTGATACGCAGTATTTT.

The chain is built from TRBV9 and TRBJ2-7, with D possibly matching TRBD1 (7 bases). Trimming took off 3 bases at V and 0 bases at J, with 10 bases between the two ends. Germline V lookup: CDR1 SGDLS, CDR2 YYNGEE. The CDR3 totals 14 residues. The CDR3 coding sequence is TGTGCCAGCAGCGCAGGGGGGTCCTCCTACGAGCAGTACTTC. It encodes CASSAGGSSYEQYF.

CDR3 nucleotide sequence: TGTGCCAGTAGTATACAGGGGGAAGCTTTCTTT. Protein: CASSIQGEAFF. J is TRBJ1-1 and V is TRBV19, with D possibly TRBD1 on 6 matching bases. The CDR3 runs 11 residues. V was clipped by 2 bases and J by 8 bases, with 6 bases between them. The V gene's germline CDR1 is LNHDA and CDR2 SQIVND (reference sequence).

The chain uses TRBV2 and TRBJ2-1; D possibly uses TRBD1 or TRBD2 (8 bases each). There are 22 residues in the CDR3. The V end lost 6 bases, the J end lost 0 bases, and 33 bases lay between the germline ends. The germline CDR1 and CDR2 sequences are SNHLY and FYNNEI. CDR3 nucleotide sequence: TGTGCCAGCAGATGGCCCAGGGGGCAGGCAGCTAGCGGGCCCAGCTCCTACAATGAGCAGTTCTTC. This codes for CASRWPRGQAASGPSSYNEQFF. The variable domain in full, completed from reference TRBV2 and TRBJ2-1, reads EPEVTQTPSHQVTQMGQEVILRCVPISNHLYFYWYRQILGQKVEFLVSFYNNEISEKSEIFDDQFSVERPDGSNFTLKIRSTKLEDSAMYFCASRWPRGQAASGPSSYNEQFFGPGTRLTVL.

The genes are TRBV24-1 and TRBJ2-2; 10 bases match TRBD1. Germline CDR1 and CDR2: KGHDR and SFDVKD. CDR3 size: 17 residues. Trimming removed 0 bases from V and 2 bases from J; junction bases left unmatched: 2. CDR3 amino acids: CATSDLGTGVNTGELFF. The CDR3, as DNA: TGTGCCACCAGTGATTTGGGGACAGGGGTAAACACCGGGGAGCTGTTTTTT.

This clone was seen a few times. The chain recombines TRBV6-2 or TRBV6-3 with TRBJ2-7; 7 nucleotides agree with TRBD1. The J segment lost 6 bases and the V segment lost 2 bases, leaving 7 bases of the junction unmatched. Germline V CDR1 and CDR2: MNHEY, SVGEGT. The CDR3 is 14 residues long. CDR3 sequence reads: CASSYDLTGAEQYF. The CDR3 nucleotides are TGTGCCAGCAGTTACGACCTTACAGGGGCCGAGCAGTACTTC.

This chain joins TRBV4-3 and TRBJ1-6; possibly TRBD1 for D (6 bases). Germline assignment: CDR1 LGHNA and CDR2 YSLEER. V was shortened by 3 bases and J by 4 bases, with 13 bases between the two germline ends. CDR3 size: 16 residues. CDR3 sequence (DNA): TGCGCCAGCAGCCACTCCCGGACAGATTATAATTCACCCCTCCACTTT. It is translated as CASSHSRTDYNSPLHF.

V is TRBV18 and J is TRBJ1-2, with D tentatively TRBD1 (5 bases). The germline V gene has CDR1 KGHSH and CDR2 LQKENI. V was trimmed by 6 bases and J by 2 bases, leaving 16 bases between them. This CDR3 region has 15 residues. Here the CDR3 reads CASSASGDKNYGYTF. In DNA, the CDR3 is TGTGCCAGCTCCGCTTCGGGGGATAAGAACTATGGCTACACCTTC. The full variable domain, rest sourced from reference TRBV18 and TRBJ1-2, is NAGVMQNPRHLVRRRGQEARLRCSPMKGHSHVYWYRQLPEEGLKFMVYLQKENIIDESGMPKERFSAEFPKEGPSILRIQQVVRGDSAAYFCASSASGDKNYGYTFGSGTRLTVV.